The T cell receptor beta chain under discussion was sequenced for a study of chemoradiotherapy in HPV16-positive cancers. Generated by immunoSEQ multiplex PCR, the TCRdb table keeps only in-frame clones and is missing some. The data hold about 5,100 clones, with 70% to 85% observed a single time. This specimen consisted of tumor tissue, obtained from a patient who underwent chemoradiotherapy. The sequence was obtained from a human donor with HPV-associated anogenital cancer.

The DNA of the CDR3 is TGTGCCAGTAATCTGGGACTAGCGGGAGTTGAAGAGACCCAGTACTTC. It codes for CASNLGLAGVEETQYF. This chain uses TRBV9 with TRBJ2-5, with 14 nucleotides matching TRBD2. The trim removed 8 bases at V and 3 bases at J, leaving 9 bases unmatched. Germline-derived CDR1 and CDR2 are SGDLS and YYNGEE. The CDR3 length is 16 residues.